The entry that follows covers one T cell receptor (beta chain) sequence. Antigen specificity is unknown. Profiling relied on immunoSEQ multiplex PCR, and the TCRdb table lists in-frame clones only, not all of them. Of 26,000 or so clones in the sample, less than 90% were seen once. V lost 7 bases and J 4 bases, leaving 8 bases between the germline ends. Germline values: CDR1 SGHRS, CDR2 YFSETQ. CDR3 size: 11 residues. This record comes from a study of T cells in localized non-small cell lung cancer. Findings and limits, study-wide: Peak T cell clonality was found in uninvolved adjacent lung, exceeding tumor. Longer overall survival was seen with higher T cell density measured in blood. It remains possible that heterogeneity exists, since only one tumor region was sequenced.

This chain links TRBV5-1 with TRBJ2-5; D gene ambiguous. This receptor was obtained from a female donor over 55 with stage II squamous cell lung carcinoma. This specimen was peripheral blood, taken before any cancer treatment. In DNA, the CDR3 is TGCGCCAGCGGTTGGAGAGAGACCCAGTACTTC. Translation gives CASGWRETQYF.